The 6 T cell receptor beta chains presented below share a single source sample, sequenced in a study of shared clonotypes between healthy human individuals. Generated by immunoSEQ multiplex PCR, the TCRdb table keeps only in-frame clones and is missing some. The sample lists a few million clones, roughly 92% occurring once. Specimen: naive CD4+ T cells from PBMCs. Subset defined: CD45RA+ positively selected. The receptor set was obtained from a man between 18 and 35 years old in good health. Some clones in this sample may be carry-over from other donors' samples.

This sequence joins TRBV18 and TRBJ1-1; D perhaps matches TRBD1 (6 bases). Trimming removed 9 bases at V and 5 bases at J, with 22 bases between. CDR3 length equals 15 residues. From germline, CDR1 is KGHSH and CDR2 LQKENI. The CDR3 DNA reads as TGTGCCAGTTCCCTGGGAGGCCAGGGGATTACTGAAGCTTTCTTT. Its protein is CASSLGGQGITEAFF.

The chain combines TRBV6-5 with TRBJ1-2, with 7 bases aligning to TRBD1. The CDR3 extends over 16 amino acids. CDR1 MNHEY and CDR2 SVGAGI come from the germline V gene. V trimming: 2 bases; J trimming: 4 bases; junction bases outside the gene matches: 10. The CDR3 bases are TGTGCCAGCAGTTACCCTGGACAGGTGAACGTCTATGGCTACACCTTC. Protein: CASSYPGQVNVYGYTF.

The gene calls are TRBV11-2 and TRBJ2-2, with D uncertain. Trimming took off 2 bases at V and 2 bases at J, with 12 bases between the two ends. The V gene's germline CDR1 is SGHAT and CDR2 FQNNGV. The CDR3 sequence is 16 residues long. The CDR3 nucleotides read TGTGCCAGCAGCTTACTACTCCTTGCAAACACCGGGGAGCTGTTTTTT. Its protein product is CASSLLLLANTGELFF.

This clone was seen a single time. V and J are TRBV29-1 and TRBJ1-2; TRBD1 matches at 8 bases. The CDR3 extends over 12 amino acids. CDR1 and CDR2 from the germline V gene are SQVTM and ANQGSEA. J was trimmed by 2 bases and V by 4 bases; bases with no gene match: 0. CDR3 in amino acids: CSVGQGNYGYTF. Here the CDR3 DNA reads TGCAGCGTTGGACAGGGGAACTATGGCTACACCTTC.

The J gene is TRBJ2-7, the V gene TRBV30, with 14 bases lining up with TRBD2. Germline trimming cut 3 bases from V and 7 bases from J; bases unmatched to any gene: 5. CDR3 length equals 14 residues. Germline V gene lookup returns CDR1 GTSNPN and CDR2 SVGIG (reference sequence). The CDR3: CAWRGLAGVAEQYF. As DNA, the CDR3 is TGTGCCTGGAGGGGACTAGCGGGAGTGGCAGAGCAGTACTTC.

This sequence joins TRBV6-5 and TRBJ1-1, with D hard to call. V was clipped by 6 bases and J by 0 bases, with 8 bases between them. The CDR3 length is 13 residues. Germline V lookup: CDR1 MNHEY, CDR2 SVGAGI. The CDR3 spells CASRALMNTEAFF. CDR3 bases: TGTGCCAGCAGAGCCCTTATGAACACTGAAGCTTTCTTT.